The 15 T cell receptor beta chains reported below all come from one sample, sequenced in a study of CD8 T cells in ankylosing spondylitis. General study findings and limits: A TCR beta motif of about 8 highly homologous variants seemed to mark ankylosing spondylitis blood.

One entry per CDR3 protein results from TCRdb running MiXCR on the 5' RACE reads. This sample yields about 840,000 distinct CDR3 sequences, of which about 10% are seen a single time; more than 0.5% belongs to the top ten. No antigen is known for these receptors. Sequencing input: blood, either unsorted or a sorted T cell fraction (not recorded which). The receptor set was obtained from a male donor with ankylosing spondylitis.

The table lists this clonotype with many counts. The V gene is TRBV5-1, the J gene TRBJ1-1; possible D gene TRBD1, 6 bases. The V end was cut by 5 bases, the J end by 6 bases, with 14 bases between. Germline CDR1 is SGHRS and CDR2 is YFSETQ. There are 13 residues in the CDR3. CDR3 in amino acids: CASRGGYRAEAFF. In DNA form, the CDR3 reads TGCGCCAGCAGAGGGGGATACCGTGCTGAAGCTTTCTTT.

There are a few counts of this clonotype. The rearrangement links TRBV9 to TRBJ2-1, with TRBD1 matching over 8 bases. There are 14 residues in the CDR3. The germline V gene encodes CDR1 SGDLS and CDR2 YYNGEE. Germline trimming cut 0 bases from V and 11 bases from J; bases unmatched to any gene: 7. Here the CDR3 reads CASSVEGQGQQQFF. In nucleotides, the CDR3 is TGTGCCAGCAGCGTAGAAGGACAGGGTCAACAGCAGTTCTTC.

This clonotype was recorded many times. The genes are TRBV29-1 and TRBJ2-7; D unclear. The CDR3 is made up of 11 amino acids. Germline values: CDR1 SQVTM, CDR2 ANQGSEA. V was pared by 7 bases and J by 1 base, with 8 bases between. The CDR3 coding sequence is TGCAGCGCGCAGGAATCCTACGAGCAGTACTTC. Amino acid sequence: CSAQESYEQYF.

This clonotype was counted ten times or more. The chain joins TRBV10-3 to TRBJ1-1; D remains unclear. This CDR3 is built from 13 residues. Germline CDR1 and CDR2: ENHRY and SYGVKD. Trimming removed 4 bases at V and 3 bases at J, with 9 bases between. CDR3 in amino acids: CAISVKRDTEAFF. CDR3 in DNA: TGTGCCATCAGTGTAAAGCGGGACACTGAAGCTTTCTTT.

This clonotype came up many times. The V call is TRBV6-2 or TRBV6-3, the J call TRBJ2-2; D is ambiguous. The V and J ends lost 1 base and 6 bases respectively, with 3 bases between them. Germline assignment: CDR1 MNHEY and CDR2 SVGEGT. The CDR3 sequence is 12 residues long. The CDR3 nucleotides read TGTGCCAGCAGTTACTGGCCCGGGGAGCTGTTTTTT. Encoded protein: CASSYWPGELFF.

This clonotype has more than one count but fewer than ten. The rearrangement uses TRBV15 and TRBJ1-2; the D is unclear. The CDR3 contains 14 residues. Germline loops: CDR1 LNHNV, CDR2 YYDKDF (reference sequence). The germline V and J ends were trimmed by 5 bases and 0 bases, with 10 bases remaining between them. CDR3 amino acids: CATSPGRTNYGYTF. The DNA for the CDR3 is TGTGCCACCAGCCCCGGACGGACTAACTATGGCTACACCTTC.

The CDR3 nucleotides read TGTGCCAGCAGCTTGAGGAGTCGGCAAGAGACCCAGTACTTC. Its translation is CASSLRSRQETQYF. J is TRBJ2-5 and V is TRBV5-4, with D hard to call. The V gene's germline CDR1 is SGHNT and CDR2 YYREEE (reference sequence). V gave up 1 base and J gave up 2 bases, with 9 bases separating them. This CDR3 comprises 14 residues.

The chain employs TRBV12-3 or TRBV12-4 and TRBJ1-2, with 7 bases aligning to TRBD1. The CDR3 length is 14 residues. V dropped 3 bases and J dropped 3; count of bases not matched to a gene: 4. The CDR3 loop is CASSFIGQDYGYTF. Written as DNA, the CDR3 is TGTGCCAGCAGTTTTATCGGACAGGACTATGGCTACACCTTC.

The chain is built from TRBV7-8 and TRBJ1-4; D is undetermined. Trimming cost V 5 bases and J 6 bases, with 19 bases left between them. The CDR3 runs to 16 residues. Germline CDR1 is SGHVS and CDR2 is FQNEAQ. The CDR3 spells CASSPLRPGLHEKLFF. CDR3 sequence (DNA): TGTGCCAGCAGCCCACTCAGGCCCGGCCTGCATGAAAAACTGTTTTTT.

This chain links TRBV9 with TRBJ1-6; D is uncertain. CDR1 is SGDLS and CDR2 is YYNGEE in the germline V gene. V lost 4 bases to trimming and J lost 12 bases, with 20 bases between them. CDR3 length: 15 amino acids. CDR3 DNA: TGTGCCAGCAGCCCAGTGATGGGGTTCTTTGGACCCCTCCACTTT. Its protein product is CASSPVMGFFGPLHF.

V usage is TRBV6-2 or TRBV6-3 and J usage is TRBJ1-2; 7 bases agree with TRBD1. This CDR3 contains 16 residues. Trimming took 7 bases from V and 3 from J; bases not matched to a gene: 14. CDR1 is MNHEY and CDR2 is SVGEGT in the germline V gene. CDR3 coding DNA: TGTGCCAGCACCCGGCCCGGGACAGCTTCTTACTATGGCTACACCTTC. Its protein product is CASTRPGTASYYGYTF.

V usage is TRBV5-1 and J usage is TRBJ2-5; TRBD1 matches 8 bases. Per the germline V gene, CDR1 is SGHRS and CDR2 is YFSETQ. The CDR3 covers 14 residues. V was clipped by 4 bases and J by 8 bases; unmatched bases: 10. The CDR3 protein is CASSRAGGVDTQYF. The DNA of the CDR3 is TGCGCCAGCAGCAGGGCAGGGGGCGTGGATACCCAGTACTTC.

This clonotype occurred a few times. The chain is built from TRBV5-1 and TRBJ2-1; D is possibly TRBD2 (5 bases). Germline lookup yields CDR1 SGHRS and CDR2 YFSETQ. Trimming cost V 3 bases and J 9 bases, with 16 bases left between them. CDR3 length: 14 residues. CDR3 in amino acids: CASSSGTARGEQFF. In DNA form, the CDR3 reads TGCGCCAGCAGCTCGGGAACAGCACGTGGTGAGCAGTTCTTC.

This clonotype showed up just a few times. The J gene is TRBJ2-1, the V gene TRBV6-6; TRBD2 is a possible D gene (6 bases). The germline V gene encodes CDR1 MNHNY and CDR2 SVGAGI (reference sequence). The V end was cut by 8 bases, the J end by 15 bases, with 20 bases between. The length of the CDR3 is 12 residues. CDR3 coding DNA: TGTGCCAGCTCAGTTACCAACGGGAGAGGGTTCTTC. Amino acids: CASSVTNGRGFF.

This clonotype has at least ten counts. This rearrangement joins TRBV7-2 to TRBJ2-7; D is undetermined. The CDR3 is 14 residues long. Germline V lookup: CDR1 SGHTA, CDR2 FQGNSA. The ends were cut back, 7 bases at V and 0 bases at J, with 13 bases in the middle. This chain's CDR3 is CASTALLSSYEQYF. The CDR3 DNA reads as TGTGCCAGCACCGCTCTCTTGAGCTCCTACGAGCAGTACTTC.